This T cell receptor (beta chain) emerged from a study of cytomegalovirus exposure and HLA in healthy donors. Overall study context: As released early, the data held 80 million to 90 million unique TCRs from HLA-typed donors.

Only a few counts were recorded for this clone. What it binds is not known. Whole-study results and caveats: Upon later analysis, TCR association rates were observed to vary by HLA locus, being highest for DRB1 and lowest for HLA-C. The authors later found most CMV-associated TCR beta chains appeared HLA-restricted. Associated with cytomegalovirus, according to the listing, were 150 to 200 TCR beta chains.

With 60 Vbeta and 13 Jbeta primers, the PCR was carried out. Using immunoSEQ multiplex PCR, the repertoire was profiled, and TCRdb retains in-frame clones only, with some absent. The table records roughly 140,000 clones, approximately 80% of them present only once. Sample: PBMCs. The clonotype was recovered from a woman in her forties in good health and CMV-seropositive.

CDR3 loop: CASSHPPGQGAEKLFF. The CDR3 DNA follows: TGCGCCAGCAGCCATCCACCGGGACAGGGGGCGGAGAAACTGTTTTTT. The chain recombines TRBV4-1 with TRBJ1-4; 12 bases fit TRBD1. Germline V lookup: CDR1 MGHRA, CDR2 YSYEKL. After removal of 3 bases from V and 11 bases from J, the junction contained 10 bases not matched to a gene. This CDR3 is 16 amino acids long.